A single sample gave rise to the 18 T cell receptor beta chains below, sequenced in a study of cytomegalovirus exposure and HLA in healthy donors. Both 60 Vbeta primers and 13 Jbeta primers went into the PCR. Method: immunoSEQ multiplex PCR; TCRdb's copy keeps in-frame clones and lacks some. The repertoire consists of around 160,000 clones, with over 65% occurring once and the leading ten covering around an eighth. Sequencing was carried out using PBMCs. The receptor source for this set is a man in his forties in good health and CMV-seropositive.

V and J are TRBV5-1 and TRBJ2-1; 8 bases agree with TRBD1. J was trimmed by 7 bases and V by 6 bases; bases with no gene match: 6. The CDR3 contains 13 residues. Germline CDR1 is SGHRS and CDR2 is YFSETQ. The CDR3 DNA reads as TGCGCCAGCAAGGACAGGGTAGCAAATGAGCAGTTCTTC. It codes for CASKDRVANEQFF.

As concerns this clone: Additional DNA sequences in this sample encode the identical CDR3. This chain connects TRBV19 to TRBJ1-1; D is ambiguous. There are 13 residues in the CDR3. The ends were cut back, 3 bases at V and 1 base at J, with 6 bases in the middle. Germline lookup yields CDR1 LNHDA and CDR2 SQIVND (reference sequence). CDR3 in DNA: TGTGCCAGTAGTATTTCGGGGAACACTGAAGCTTTCTTT. Translated, it gives CASSISGNTEAFF.

This clone was detected a few times. This chain links TRBV7-9 with TRBJ1-4; D not certain. CDR1 is SEHNR and CDR2 is FQNEAQ in the germline V gene (reference sequence). This CDR3 contains 16 residues. Trimming stripped 4 bases from V and 7 bases from J, with 19 bases between. The CDR3 sequence is CASSSTRVPLPEKLFF. The CDR3 DNA reads TGTGCCAGCAGCTCCACCCGGGTTCCTCTTCCTGAAAAACTGTTTTTT.

V is TRBV20-1 and J is TRBJ2-7, with D maybe TRBD2 (6 bases). With 2 bases removed from V and 9 bases from J, the gap between germline ends came to 11 bases. The V gene's germline CDR1 is DFQATT and CDR2 SNEGSKA (reference sequence). This CDR3 contains 11 residues. CDR3 DNA: TGCAGTGCTAGAAAGGGAGGATGGCAGTACTTC. Its protein product is CSARKGGWQYF.

V is TRBV2 and J is TRBJ1-1, with a weak D call TRBD1 (6 bases). From germline, CDR1 is SNHLY and CDR2 FYNNEI. The CDR3 sequence is 11 residues long. Trimming pared 6 bases from V and 8 bases from J, leaving 10 bases between. This CDR3 is CASRNRAEAFF. The CDR3 nucleotides read TGTGCCAGCAGGAACAGGGCGGAAGCTTTCTTT.

The chain links TRBV15 to TRBJ2-5; TRBD1 agrees at 8 bases. Trimming removed 6 bases from V and 3 bases from J; junction bases left unmatched: 6. The CDR3 runs 14 residues. Germline-derived CDR1 and CDR2 are LNHNV and YYDKDF (reference sequence). In DNA, the CDR3 is TGTGCCACCAGGAGGGACAGGTCAAAAGAGACCCAGTACTTC. Protein product: CATRRDRSKETQYF.

The rearrangement links TRBV7-8 to TRBJ1-1; D is unresolved. CDR3 size: 14 residues. V lost 1 base, J lost 7 bases, and 13 bases lay in between. Germline lookup yields CDR1 SGHVS and CDR2 FQNEAQ. The chain's CDR3 is CASSLEAGVFEAFF. In DNA, the CDR3 is TGTGCCAGCAGCTTAGAGGCTGGAGTATTTGAAGCTTTCTTT.

The rearrangement joins TRBV28 to TRBJ2-1, with TRBD2 matching 9 bases. The J segment lost 6 bases and the V segment lost 3 bases, leaving 6 bases of the junction unmatched. Germline V lookup: CDR1 MDHEN, CDR2 SYDVKM. CDR3 length: 15 amino acids. Here the CDR3 reads CASSLGGRAGNEQFF. CDR3 in DNA: TGTGCCAGCAGTTTGGGCGGGAGGGCGGGCAATGAGCAGTTCTTC.

This clone was seen a few times. This sequence joins TRBV11-2 and TRBJ1-5; D may be TRBD1 (5 bases). This CDR3 has 17 residues. The ends were cut back, 0 bases at V and 3 bases at J, with 15 bases in the middle. Germline values: CDR1 SGHAT, CDR2 FQNNGV. CDR3 residues: CASSLDLAGGSNQPQHF. CDR3 bases: TGTGCCAGCAGCTTAGATCTCGCGGGGGGGTCCAATCAGCCCCAGCATTTT.

The chain is built from TRBV30 and TRBJ1-4; TRBD1 agrees at 9 bases. The germline V gene has CDR1 GTSNPN and CDR2 SVGIG (reference sequence). The CDR3 spans 16 residues. The junction had 14 bases not matched to a gene; V was cut back by 4 bases and J by 8 bases. The CDR3 nucleotides read TGTGCCTGGACAGCAAACGGGAGAACAGGGGGCGAAAAACTGTTTTTT. Translating gives CAWTANGRTGGEKLFF. Full variable domain (missing parts from reference TRBV30 and TRBJ1-4): SQTIHQWPATLVQPVGSPLSLECTVEGTSNPNLYWYRQAAGRGLQLLFYSVGIGQISSEVPQNLSASRPQDRQFILSSKKLLLSDSGFYLCAWTANGRTGGEKLFFGSGTQLSVL.

The chain is built from TRBV7-2 and TRBJ1-5; D may be TRBD1 (5 bases). CDR1 SGHTA and CDR2 FQGNSA come from the germline V gene. The CDR3 has 15 amino acids. Trimming shortened V by 5 bases and J by 6 bases, and 17 bases separated the two germline ends. The DNA for the CDR3 is TGTGCCAGCAGCCCCCCGGCGGGGACTGGTCAGCCCCAGCATTTT. Translated, it gives CASSPPAGTGQPQHF.

The chain is built from TRBV5-6 and TRBJ2-7, with 9 bases lining up with TRBD1. The CDR3 runs to 15 residues. With 4 bases clipped from V and 6 bases from J, the junction kept 11 bases outside the gene matches. Germline assignment: CDR1 SGHDT and CDR2 YYEEEE. The CDR3 nucleotides read TGTGCCAGCAGCACCCCGACAGGGGGAGAGGGCGAGCAGTACTTC. Encoded protein: CASSTPTGGEGEQYF.

The genes are TRBV7-9 and TRBJ1-5, with a possible D match to TRBD1 (5 bases). Germline CDR1 reads SEHNR; CDR2 reads FQNEAQ (reference sequence). CDR3 length: 16 residues. Trimming took 5 bases from V and 9 from J, leaving 23 bases between them. The CDR3 region is CASSRGGITLGGPQHF. The CDR3 bases are TGTGCCAGCAGCCGGGGGGGAATCACCCTCGGGGGGCCCCAGCATTTT.

The chain employs TRBV5-8 and TRBJ2-1, with a weak D call TRBD2 (7 bases). Germline values: CDR1 SGHTS, CDR2 YDEGEE. The CDR3 covers 16 residues. V was pared by 3 bases and J by 5 bases, with 18 bases between. CDR3 sequence reads: CASSSQGGVDNNEQFF. The DNA for the CDR3 is TGTGCCAGCAGCTCCCAAGGGGGGGTTGATAACAATGAGCAGTTCTTC.

The V call is TRBV6-5, the J call TRBJ1-5; TRBD1 might be the D (6 bases). Per germline, CDR1 MNHEY and CDR2 SVGAGI. Trimming shortened V by 2 bases and J by 6 bases, and 8 bases separated the two germline ends. The CDR3 contains 13 residues. The CDR3 nucleotides read TGTGCCAGCAGTTACCAGACAGGTCAGCCCCAGCATTTT. Its translation: CASSYQTGQPQHF.

The J gene is TRBJ2-5, the V gene TRBV5-5; D uncertain. The V end lost 0 bases, the J end lost 5 bases, and 8 bases lay between the germline ends. The CDR3 loop spans 13 amino acids. Germline V lookup: CDR1 SGHKS, CDR2 YYEKEE (reference sequence). CDR3 loop: CASSLARLETQYF. The CDR3 DNA reads as TGTGCCAGCAGCTTGGCTAGGTTGGAGACCCAGTACTTC.

The rearrangement links TRBV5-1 to TRBJ1-2, with a possible D match to TRBD1 (6 bases). Germline CDR1 is SGHRS and CDR2 is YFSETQ. This CDR3 contains 15 residues. V shed 1 base and J shed 6 bases, with 16 bases lying between them. In DNA, the CDR3 is TGCGCCAGCAGCTTGCTCGAGGAGGGGGGGCATGGCTACACCTTC. This codes for CASSLLEEGGHGYTF.

The chain carries TRBV2 and TRBJ2-5; perhaps TRBD2 as D (5 bases). The CDR3 is made up of 15 amino acids. CDR1 and CDR2 from the germline V gene are SNHLY and FYNNEI. V was pared by 2 bases and J by 4 bases, with 14 bases between. In DNA form, the CDR3 reads TGTGCCAGCAGTGAAAGGTGGGAGACTGGAGAGACCCAGTACTTC. It codes for CASSERWETGETQYF. Based on the CDR3 plus reference TRBV2 and TRBJ2-5, the full variable domain is EPEVTQTPSHQVTQMGQEVILRCVPISNHLYFYWYRQILGQKVEFLVSFYNNEISEKSEIFDDQFSVERPDGSNFTLKIRSTKLEDSAMYFCASSERWETGETQYFGPGTRLLVL.